This T cell receptor beta chain was sequenced in a study of CD8+CD57+ T cells in acquired aplastic anemia. Overall study: Sorting CD4+ and CD8+ cells gave DNA averaging roughly 3.5 ug. The study's findings and limits: The number of CD8+ CDR3 sequences shared by patients and controls was 25 to 35. Patients and healthy controls showed no significant CD8+ Simpson's diversity difference.

The TCR beta profiling, which covered VDJ combination and CDR3 sequence, was carried out using genomic DNA as the template. One entry per CDR3 protein, called by TCRdb with MiXCR from the reads. The sample contains around 500,000 distinct CDR3 sequences, about a third of which appear only once. Regarding this clonotype: Antigen: not known.

Selection for sequencing was limited to patients who had shown CD8+CD57+ cell expansion by flow cytometry. The sample consisted of sorted CD4+, CD8+, or CD8+CD57+ T cells (not recorded which) from PBMCs. The clonotype originates from a human donor with aplastic anemia.

The CDR3: CASSLDSLYGNTEAFF. Written as DNA, the CDR3 is TGTGCCAGCAGCTTAGATTCCCTTTACGGGAACACTGAAGCTTTCTTT. The chain combines TRBV11-2 with TRBJ1-1; no reliable D call. Deletions cut 0 bases from V and 1 base from J, with 12 bases between. This CDR3 spans 16 amino acids. Germline values: CDR1 SGHAT, CDR2 FQNNGV.